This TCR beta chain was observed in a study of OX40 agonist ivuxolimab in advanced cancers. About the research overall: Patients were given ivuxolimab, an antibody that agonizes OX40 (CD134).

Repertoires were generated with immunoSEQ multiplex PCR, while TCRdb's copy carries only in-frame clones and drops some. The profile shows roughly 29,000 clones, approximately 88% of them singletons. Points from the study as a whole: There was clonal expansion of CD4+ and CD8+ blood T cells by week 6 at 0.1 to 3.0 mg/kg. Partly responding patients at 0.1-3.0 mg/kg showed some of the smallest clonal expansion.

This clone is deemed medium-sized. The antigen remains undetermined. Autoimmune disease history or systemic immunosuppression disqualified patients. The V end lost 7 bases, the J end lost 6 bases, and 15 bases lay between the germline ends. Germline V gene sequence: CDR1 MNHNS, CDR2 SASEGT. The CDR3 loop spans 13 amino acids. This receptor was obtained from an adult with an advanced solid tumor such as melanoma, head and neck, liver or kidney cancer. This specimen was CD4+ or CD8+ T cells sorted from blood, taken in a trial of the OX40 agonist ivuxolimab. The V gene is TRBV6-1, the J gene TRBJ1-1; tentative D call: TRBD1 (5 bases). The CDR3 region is CASTWEGQAEAFF. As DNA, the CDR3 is TGTGCCAGCACCTGGGAGGGGCAGGCTGAAGCTTTCTTT.